The 24 T cell receptor beta chains presented below share a single source sample, sequenced in a study of regulatory T cells in long-lasting Graves disease. Arm-PCR of CDR3 regions and iRepertoire HTBI primers were the basis on which TCR beta libraries were built. Each CDR3 protein gets one entry after TCRdb re-called the multiplex PCR reads with MiXCR. Of around 250,000 distinct CDR3 sequences detected, approximately 20% appear once; the ten largest clones hold about 14%. Time point here: newly diagnosed GD, antithyroid drugs for less than 3 months. The TCR library was prepared using RNA isolated from PBMCs. The same data also contributed to another study, on T cells in Graves' hyperthyroidism and ophthalmopathy.

The source material was peripheral blood mononuclear cells (PBMCs), sampled at new diagnosis, from a patient treated with antithyroid drugs. All receptors come from a woman aged 25 to 39 with Graves disease.

This clonotype was counted many times. The J gene is TRBJ2-3, the V gene TRBV6-1; D perhaps matches TRBD2 (5 bases). CDR1 MNHNS and CDR2 SASEGT come from the germline V gene. V lost 7 bases and J lost 2, with 13 bases in between. The CDR3 spans 14 residues. CDR3 loop: CASKDTGITDTQYF. CDR3 in DNA: TGTGCCAGCAAAGACACGGGAATCACAGATACGCAGTATTTT.

This clonotype was counted many times. The V and J genes are TRBV12-3 or TRBV12-4 and TRBJ1-1; D gene unclear. The CDR3 is 12 residues long. V dropped 7 bases and J dropped 2 bases, with 8 bases sitting between them. The CDR3 nucleotides are TGTGCCAGCACTCAGAGTAACACTGAAGCTTTCTTT. Amino acid sequence: CASTQSNTEAFF.

This clonotype was detected many times. This rearrangement joins TRBV7-2 to TRBJ2-1; D remains unclear. Germline V gives CDR1 SGHTA, CDR2 FQGNSA. The V end was cut by 1 base, the J end by 10 bases, with 14 bases between. CDR3 length: 14 amino acids. The CDR3 here is CASSLEVARPEQFF. The CDR3 coding sequence is TGTGCCAGCAGCTTAGAGGTAGCTCGACCCGAGCAGTTCTTC. Full variable domain (outside the CDR3, taken from reference TRBV7-2 and TRBJ2-1): GAGVSQSPSNKVTEKGKDVELRCDPISGHTALYWYRQSLGQGLEFLIYFQGNSAPDKSGLPSDRFSAERTGGSVSTLTIQRTQQEDSAVYLCASSLEVARPEQFFGPGTRLTVL.

This chain links TRBV20-1 with TRBJ2-1; TRBD2 agrees at 11 bases. Germline V gene lookup returns CDR1 DFQATT and CDR2 SNEGSKA (reference sequence). V was clipped by 2 bases and J by 4 bases; unmatched bases: 7. CDR3 length equals 16 residues. The CDR3: CSARQSLAGGYNEQFF. As DNA, the CDR3 is TGCAGTGCTAGACAGTCCTTAGCGGGGGGGTACAATGAGCAGTTCTTC.

This clonotype was seen repeatedly, ten times or more. This chain links TRBV20-1 with TRBJ2-7; 7 positions agree with TRBD1. CDR1 is DFQATT and CDR2 is SNEGSKA in the germline V gene (reference sequence). There are 12 residues in the CDR3. The J segment lost 6 bases and the V segment lost 6 bases, leaving 8 bases of the junction unmatched. The CDR3 is CSAPRQGPEQYF. For the CDR3, the DNA is TGCAGTGCACCTCGACAGGGTCCCGAGCAGTACTTC.

Many counts were recorded for this clonotype. The chain couples TRBV27 to TRBJ2-2; the D gene is possibly TRBD1 (6 bases). CDR3 length: 16 amino acids. V lost 5 bases to trimming and J lost 4 bases, with 17 bases between them. Germline lookup yields CDR1 MNHEY and CDR2 SMNVEV (reference sequence). The CDR3 loop is CASSPAGQGGTGELFF. CDR3 nucleotide sequence: TGTGCCAGCAGTCCGGCAGGACAAGGGGGCACCGGGGAGCTGTTTTTT.

This clonotype was seen ten or more times. This chain connects TRBV5-1 to TRBJ2-7; TRBD2 matches at 7 bases. CDR1 is SGHRS and CDR2 is YFSETQ in the germline V gene. This CDR3 has 11 residues. V shed 4 bases and J 12 bases; nucleotides not matched to a gene: 7. For the CDR3, the DNA is TGCGCCAGCAGCCCCGGACTAGTGTGGTACTTC. Its protein is CASSPGLVWYF.

This clonotype was seen at least ten times. The chain recombines TRBV7-6 with TRBJ2-1; 11 bases align to TRBD2. CDR3 size: 15 residues. Germline V gives CDR1 SGHVS, CDR2 FNYEAQ. The trim removed 5 bases at V and 9 bases at J, leaving 9 bases unmatched. This CDR3 reads CASSRGLAGHAEQFF. The CDR3 region has the DNA TGTGCCAGCAGCCGCGGACTAGCGGGTCATGCTGAGCAGTTCTTC.

There are many counts of this clonotype. V is TRBV12-3 or TRBV12-4 and J is TRBJ2-5; D unclear. The CDR3 has 14 amino acids. The V gene lost 6 bases and the J gene lost 1 base, with 12 bases spanning the gap. This chain's CDR3 is CASSLNSLQETQYF. The CDR3 DNA sequence: TGTGCCAGCAGCTTAAACAGTCTCCAAGAGACCCAGTACTTC.

This clonotype was picked up many times. The J gene is TRBJ1-2, the V gene TRBV5-5, with D unresolved. Germline V CDR1 and CDR2: SGHKS, YYEKEE (reference sequence). Between the trimmed V and J ends, which lost 4 bases and 14 bases, there was a span of 9 bases. The CDR3 totals 9 residues. The CDR3 coding sequence is TGTGCCAGCAGCCACCCACGGACCTTC. Its translation is CASSHPRTF. The complete variable domain, with remaining parts taken from reference TRBV5-5 and TRBJ1-2, reads DAGVTQSPTHLIKTRGQQVTLRCSPISGHKSVSWYQQVLGQGPQFIFQYYEKEERGRGNFPDRFSARQFPNYSSELNVNALLLGDSALYLCASSHPRTFGSGTRLTVV.

This clonotype was seen ten or more times. The J gene is TRBJ1-1, the V gene TRBV18; 7 nucleotides agree with TRBD1. The CDR3 consists of 12 residues. V dropped 8 bases and J dropped 8; count of bases not matched to a gene: 8. Germline V lookup: CDR1 KGHSH, CDR2 LQKENI. In nucleotides, the CDR3 is TGTGCCAGCAGCCCGAACAGGGGCGAAGCTTTCTTT. The encoded protein is CASSPNRGEAFF.

This clonotype appeared many times. The chain links TRBV12-3 or TRBV12-4 to TRBJ1-6; D gene uncertain. The CDR3 runs 12 residues. The V end was cut by 7 bases, the J end by 5 bases, with 6 bases between. CDR3 nucleotide sequence: TGTGCCAGCAATCAGAATAATTCACCCCTCCACTTT. Its translation: CASNQNNSPLHF.

This clonotype was seen more than once but under ten times. The genes are TRBV2 and TRBJ2-1; 10 bases are shared with TRBD2. The junction had 8 bases not matched to a gene; V was cut back by 6 bases and J by 3 bases. From germline, CDR1 is SNHLY and CDR2 FYNNEI. The CDR3 runs to 16 residues. DNA for the CDR3: TGTGCCAGCAGCCCAATTGGGACTAGCGTCTACAATGAGCAGTTCTTC. This translates into CASSPIGTSVYNEQFF.

The rearrangement uses TRBV6-1 and TRBJ1-6; 10 nucleotides align to TRBD1. V shed 4 bases and J 7 bases; nucleotides not matched to a gene: 4. Germline V CDR1 and CDR2: MNHNS, SASEGT. The length of the CDR3 is 15 residues. The CDR3 DNA follows: TGTGCCAGCAGTGGCGACAGGGGGCGGAATTCACCCCTCCACTTT. Protein sequence: CASSGDRGRNSPLHF.

CDR3 nucleotides: TGCAGTGCCATACCTGCGCAGGGATTATCCTACGAGCAGTACTTC. It encodes CSAIPAQGLSYEQYF. The chain combines TRBV20-1 with TRBJ2-7, with a weak D call TRBD1 (5 bases). V was trimmed by 6 bases and J by 1 base, leaving 19 bases between them. Looked up from germline, CDR1 is DFQATT and CDR2 is SNEGSKA (reference sequence). This CDR3 contains 15 residues.

This clonotype showed up many times. The chain carries TRBV12-3 or TRBV12-4 and TRBJ1-1, with TRBD1 matching over 7 bases. Germline trimming cut 7 bases from V and 1 base from J; bases unmatched to any gene: 12. This CDR3 comprises 16 residues. CDR3 protein: CASTNPHRGENTEAFF. The CDR3 nucleotides read TGTGCCAGCACCAACCCCCACAGGGGAGAGAACACTGAAGCTTTCTTT.

The CDR3 spells CASSAVITQYF. The CDR3 nucleotides are TGTGCCAGCTCTGCGGTCATCACCCAGTACTTC. The V and J genes are TRBV28 and TRBJ2-5; D gene ambiguous. The V gene lost 8 bases and the J gene lost 8 bases, with 12 bases spanning the gap. The CDR3 is 11 residues long. The V gene's germline CDR1 is MDHEN and CDR2 SYDVKM.

This clonotype was counted only a few times. The rearrangement links TRBV7-9 to TRBJ2-5, with D tentatively TRBD1 (6 bases). The CDR3 totals 15 residues. Deletions cut 1 base from V and 4 bases from J, with 13 bases between. CDR1 is SEHNR and CDR2 is FQNEAQ in the germline V gene (reference sequence). The CDR3, as DNA: TGTGCCAGCAGCTTAGAAGGGGGTCGACGAGAGACCCAGTACTTC. It specifies CASSLEGGRRETQYF.

Points on this clonotype: With a much larger clone just one base away, this may be a read error. The rearrangement links TRBV6-1 to TRBJ1-4; the D gene is possibly TRBD1 (5 bases). CDR1 and CDR2 from the germline V gene are MNHNS and SASEGT. The CDR3 contains 15 residues. CDR3 sequence (DNA): TGTGCCAGCAGCTTCGAGGGGCGCCGGATTGAAAAACTGCTTTTT. It encodes CASSFEGRRIEKLLF.

This clonotype was recorded at least ten times. V is TRBV20-1 and J is TRBJ1-3; D call uncertain. The CDR3 covers 13 residues. Germline V lookup: CDR1 DFQATT, CDR2 SNEGSKA (reference sequence). V shed 2 bases and J shed 0 bases, with 5 bases lying between them. CDR3 sequence reads: CSARRNSGNTIYF. In nucleotides, the CDR3 is TGCAGTGCTAGACGGAACTCTGGAAACACCATATATTTT.

This clonotype was observed many times. The CDR3 protein is CSGLGRQGNTEAFF. The CDR3 coding sequence is TGCAGCGGACTCGGGCGACAGGGGAACACTGAAGCTTTCTTT. The rearrangement uses TRBV29-1 and TRBJ1-1, with TRBD1 matching 7 bases. The CDR3 sequence is 14 residues long. Germline V gives CDR1 SQVTM, CDR2 ANQGSEA. Trimming removed 7 bases from V and 1 base from J; junction bases left unmatched: 9.

The chain recombines TRBV6-1 with TRBJ1-6; TRBD1 matches at 9 bases. The germline CDR1 and CDR2 sequences are MNHNS and SASEGT. The CDR3 extends over 17 amino acids. V trimming: 2 bases; J trimming: 7 bases; junction bases outside the gene matches: 9. CDR3 in amino acids: CASSERGPGQGNSPLHF. As DNA, the CDR3 is TGTGCCAGCAGTGAAAGGGGACCGGGACAGGGAAATTCACCCCTCCACTTT.

This chain uses TRBV10-3 with TRBJ1-1; D possibly corresponds to TRBD1 (6 bases). The germline V and J ends were trimmed by 6 bases and 3 bases, with 17 bases remaining between them. This CDR3 comprises 15 residues. Germline loops: CDR1 ENHRY, CDR2 SYGVKD. CDR3 DNA: TGTGCCATCAGCTCAGGGGACGTATTCGACACTGAAGCTTTCTTT. It encodes CAISSGDVFDTEAFF.

There are many counts of this clonotype. This chain joins TRBV13 and TRBJ1-2, with unresolved D. The germline V and J ends were trimmed by 7 bases and 7 bases, with 16 bases remaining between them. Germline CDR1 reads PRHDT; CDR2 reads FYEKMQ (reference sequence). This CDR3 contains 13 residues. CDR3: CASTQWQHPGYTF. CDR3 bases: TGTGCCAGCACTCAATGGCAGCATCCTGGCTACACCTTC.